The sequence of this TCR beta chain was determined in a study of T cell changes during pregnancy in multiple sclerosis. This clone showed up just once. Data came from immunoSEQ multiplex PCR; TCRdb stores just in-frame clones and leaves some out. The sample holds about 51,000 clones; approximately 90% are singletons and the top ten take approximately 2.9%. Per the germline V gene, CDR1 is MNHEY and CDR2 is SMNVEV (reference sequence). Trimming cost V 8 bases and J 2 bases, with 15 bases left between them. This CDR3 has 14 residues. The sample in question was CD8+ T cells from peripheral blood mononuclear cells, obtained in the second trimester of pregnancy. The receptor's source is a female donor with multiple sclerosis, enrolled in a pregnancy study. The rearrangement uses TRBV27 and TRBJ1-1, with D unresolved. The CDR3 sequence is CASAPMGTNTEAFF. The CDR3 DNA follows: TGTGCCAGCGCGCCGATGGGCACCAACACTGAAGCTTTCTTT.